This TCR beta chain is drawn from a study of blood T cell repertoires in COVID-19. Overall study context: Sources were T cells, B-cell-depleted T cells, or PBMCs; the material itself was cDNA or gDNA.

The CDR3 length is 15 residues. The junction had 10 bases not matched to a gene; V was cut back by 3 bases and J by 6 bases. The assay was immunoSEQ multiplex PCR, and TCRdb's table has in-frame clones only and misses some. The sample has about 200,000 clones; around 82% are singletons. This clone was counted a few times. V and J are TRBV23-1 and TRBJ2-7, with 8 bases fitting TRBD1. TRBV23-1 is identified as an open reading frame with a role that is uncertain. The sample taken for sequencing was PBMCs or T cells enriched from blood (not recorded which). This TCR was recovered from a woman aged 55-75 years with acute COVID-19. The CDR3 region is CASSHPDRAEGEQYF. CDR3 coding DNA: TGCGCCAGCAGTCATCCGGACAGGGCCGAGGGCGAGCAGTACTTC.